This T cell receptor (beta chain) was recovered during a study of T-cell memory formation after mild COVID-19. Overall study findings and caveats: Within pre-infection memory, some responding clones were found, suggesting cross-reactive memory joined. A second wave of clones peaked on day 37, and their SARS-CoV-2 specificity went unconfirmed. The CD4+ clones that contracted clustered mainly within CM and EM, and the CD8+ clones concentrated in EMRA.

At least ten counts were recorded for this clonotype. The antigen remains undetermined. MiXCR was run by TCRdb on the 5' RACE reads, yielding one entry per CDR3 protein. This sample carries around 180,000 distinct CDR3 sequences, 16% of them seen once, and the ten largest clones take 2% to 2.5%. The V end was cut by 5 bases, the J end by 7 bases, with 9 bases between. This CDR3 spans 12 amino acids. The TCR comes from an adult woman who had mild COVID-19 (a few samples of this study predate the infection). Cell type and time point are not known. Sequenced: PBMCs or a T cell subset sorted from them (not recorded which). The chain couples TRBV12-3 or TRBV12-4 to TRBJ2-1; D is ambiguous. The CDR3 coding sequence is TGTGCCAGCAGTCCAGGCCAAAATGAGCAGTTCTTC. It translates to CASSPGQNEQFF.